This entry is about one T cell receptor (beta chain). What it recognizes is unknown. This entry comes from a study of cytotoxic CD8 clonotypes in ibrutinib-treated CLL. Broader study findings: Sustained-remission and progressing patients had unequal sampling times. Clonality correlated strongly with circulating CD8+ T cells and exceeded age-matched healthy donors at baseline.

Profiling relied on immunoSEQ multiplex PCR, and the TCRdb table lists in-frame clones only, not all of them. The sample has roughly 63,000 clones, around 52% seen once. Germline lookup yields CDR1 SQVTM and CDR2 ANQGSEA. V lost 1 base to trimming and J lost 2 bases, with 12 bases between them. The CDR3 runs to 14 residues. The chain combines TRBV29-1 with TRBJ2-7, with D possibly matching TRBD1 (5 bases). The sequence was obtained from a human donor with chronic lymphocytic leukemia. Sequencing was performed on PBMCs, taken after 12 months of ibrutinib treatment. Here the CDR3 reads CSVEVETATYEQYF. The CDR3 nucleotides read TGCAGCGTTGAAGTGGAGACAGCCACCTACGAGCAGTACTTC.